This TCR beta chain was identified during a study of cytomegalovirus exposure and HLA in healthy donors. Points from the study as a whole: Most of the TCR beta V segments (in an earlier analysis) were productive either about 87% or about 30% of the time. Rarity held for most TCR sequences, but there were some public TCRs that occurred in many donors.

For this clone: The antigen remains undetermined.

The donors (healthy individuals) were bone marrow donors. Use of 60 Vbeta and 13 Jbeta primers characterized the PCR. Only in-frame clones appear in the TCRdb table, and some are missing; sequencing was by immunoSEQ multiplex PCR. The data show 30,000 to 40,000 clones, 60% to 75% seen once. J lost 2 bases, V lost 7 bases, and 4 bases had no gene match. Per the germline V gene, CDR1 is SNHLY and CDR2 is FYNNEI. CDR3 length: 15 residues. The TCR originated in a man aged 35-49 years in good health and CMV-seronegative. This chain connects TRBV2 to TRBJ2-3, with 12 nucleotides matching TRBD2. The sequenced sample was PBMCs. The CDR3 sequence: CASKRTSGATDTQYF. The DNA of the CDR3 is TGTGCCAGCAAACGGACTAGCGGGGCCACAGATACGCAGTATTTT.